This T cell receptor beta chain was recovered during a study of blood T cells in healthy people across ages. CDR3 length: 17 residues. V lost 1 base to trimming and J lost 5 bases; unmatched junction nucleotides: 10. On this clonotype itself: Antigen: not known.

Findings of the study overall: Per million T cells, the diversity of TCR beta decreased roughly linearly as age advanced. Possibly, changes in expanded clonotypes were confounded because donor CMV status was unknown.

Donors ranged from roughly 6 to 90 years old and were healthy Caucasians in Russia. A sample-barcoded 5' primer and a J-beta primer mix were used in a second PCR of about 7 to 12 cycles. All samples yielded 3 million or more CDR3-containing paired-end reads. TCRdb reanalysed the 5' RACE reads using MiXCR and keeps one entry per CDR3 protein. The sample shows approximately 1,700,000 distinct CDR3 sequences, 35% to 50% of them seen only once. This chain connects TRBV12-3 or TRBV12-4 to TRBJ2-3, with 9 bases aligning to TRBD2. The source of this sequence is a human donor in good health. Sequences were obtained from blood. The CDR3 sequence: CASSLGTSALFGDTQYF. CDR3 sequence (DNA): TGTGCCAGCAGTTTAGGGACTAGCGCGCTCTTTGGAGATACGCAGTATTTT.